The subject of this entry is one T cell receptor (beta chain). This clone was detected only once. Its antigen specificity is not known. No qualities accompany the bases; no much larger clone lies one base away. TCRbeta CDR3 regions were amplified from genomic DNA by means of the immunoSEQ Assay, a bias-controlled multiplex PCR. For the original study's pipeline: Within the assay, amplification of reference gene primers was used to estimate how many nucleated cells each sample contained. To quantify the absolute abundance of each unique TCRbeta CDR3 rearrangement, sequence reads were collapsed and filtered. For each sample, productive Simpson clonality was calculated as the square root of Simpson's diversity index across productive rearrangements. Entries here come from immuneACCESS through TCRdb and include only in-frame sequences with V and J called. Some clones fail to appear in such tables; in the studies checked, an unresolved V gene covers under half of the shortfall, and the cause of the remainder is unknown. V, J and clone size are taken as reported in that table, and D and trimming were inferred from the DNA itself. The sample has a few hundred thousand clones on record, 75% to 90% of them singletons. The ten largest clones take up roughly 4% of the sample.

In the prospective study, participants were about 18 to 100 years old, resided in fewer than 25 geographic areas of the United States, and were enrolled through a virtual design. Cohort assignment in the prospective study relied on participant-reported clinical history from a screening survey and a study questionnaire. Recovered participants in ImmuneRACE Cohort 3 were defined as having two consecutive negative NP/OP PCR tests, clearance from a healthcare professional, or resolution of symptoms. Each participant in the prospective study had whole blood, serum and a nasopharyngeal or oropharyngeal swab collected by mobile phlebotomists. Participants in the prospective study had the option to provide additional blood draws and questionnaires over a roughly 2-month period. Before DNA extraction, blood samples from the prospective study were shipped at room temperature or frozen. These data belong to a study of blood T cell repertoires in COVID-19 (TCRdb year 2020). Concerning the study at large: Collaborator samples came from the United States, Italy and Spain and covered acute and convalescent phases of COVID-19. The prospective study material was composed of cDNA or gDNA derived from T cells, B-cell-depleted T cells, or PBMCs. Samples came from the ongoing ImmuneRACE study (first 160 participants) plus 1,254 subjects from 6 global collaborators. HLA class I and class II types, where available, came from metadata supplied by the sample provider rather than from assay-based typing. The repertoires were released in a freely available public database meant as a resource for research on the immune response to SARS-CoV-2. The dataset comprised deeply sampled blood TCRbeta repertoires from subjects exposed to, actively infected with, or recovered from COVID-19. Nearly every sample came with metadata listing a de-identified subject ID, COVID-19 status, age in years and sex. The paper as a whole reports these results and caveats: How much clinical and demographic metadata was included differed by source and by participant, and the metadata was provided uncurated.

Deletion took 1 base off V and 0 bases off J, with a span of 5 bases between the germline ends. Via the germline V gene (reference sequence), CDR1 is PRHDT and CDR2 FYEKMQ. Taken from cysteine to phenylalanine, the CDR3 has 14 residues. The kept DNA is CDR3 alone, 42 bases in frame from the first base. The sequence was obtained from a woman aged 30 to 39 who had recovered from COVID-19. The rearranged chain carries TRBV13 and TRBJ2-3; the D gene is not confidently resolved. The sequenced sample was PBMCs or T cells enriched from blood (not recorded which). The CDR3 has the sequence CASSLAGSTDTQYF. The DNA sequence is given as TGTGCCAGCAGCTTAGCCGGGAGCACAGATACGCAGTATTTT.